This T cell receptor (delta chain) is from a study of γδ T cells in repeated Plasmodium falciparum infection. Background on the study: The natural-infection arm compared Malian children under seasonal malaria with matched Australian children. Over roughly 600 days, donors received four mosquito-bite P. falciparum NF54 infections.

In regard to this clone: TCRdb records a much larger clone's protein for this DNA, with a difference at residue 9 that likely arises from a read error; the protein given is the translation of the DNA.

Each sorted gammadelta sample had TRG and TRD chains sequenced. TCRdb re-called the multiplex PCR reads with CATT. The data hold about 51,000 delta-chain clones, with about 1.9% observed a single time. The material sequenced was gamma-delta T cells from blood. The origin of this receptor is a pool of human donors (malaria-infected and uninfected, not separated).

CDR3 sequence (DNA): TGTGCTCTTGGGGAAGCGGGCTTCCCATTCACCCGCCGGGTACTGGGCCCTAAACTCATCTTT. Amino acids: CALGEAGFPFTRRVLGPKLIF. The chain links TRDV1 to TRDJ1; weak D call: TRDD3 (6 bases). The J gene was missing in TCRdb and was found by matching the end of the DNA to germline. Trimming removed 2 bases at V and 7 bases at J, with 35 bases between. Per germline, CDR1 TSWWSYY and CDR2 QGS. The CDR3 spans 21 residues.